Shown below are 14 T cell receptor beta chains from a single sample sequenced in a study of T cell responses to AZD1222 COVID-19 vaccine. The repertoire was sequenced with immunoSEQ multiplex PCR; TCRdb's copy has only in-frame clones and lacks some. Of roughly 96,000 clones in the sample, more than 75% are singletons; the top ten hold about 2.9%. Sequenced material: peripheral blood, taken on day 0 of AZD1222 vaccination. The source is an adult in good health.

V gene TRBV5-1 combines with J gene TRBJ2-3; 8 bases are shared with TRBD2. Germline V gene data show CDR1 as SGHRS and CDR2 as YFSETQ. V shed 6 bases, J shed 4 bases, and the junction held 10 bases outside the gene matches. CDR3 size: 15 residues. CDR3 in DNA: TGCGCCAGCACCTTAGCGGGACTGGCTGCAGATACGCAGTATTTT. Protein product: CASTLAGLAADTQYF.

The gene calls are TRBV5-4 and TRBJ1-1, with D possibly being TRBD1 (6 bases). The germline gives CDR1 SGHNT, CDR2 YYREEE (reference sequence). This CDR3 has 16 amino acids. The V end was cut by 1 base, the J end by 4 bases, with 17 bases between. CDR3 region: CASSLKATQGRTEAFF. CDR3 nucleotides: TGTGCCAGCAGCTTGAAGGCAACACAGGGTCGCACTGAAGCTTTCTTT.

The J gene is TRBJ1-2, the V gene TRBV4-2, with 9 bases fitting TRBD1. Germline V lookup: CDR1 LGHNA, CDR2 YNFKEQ. The CDR3 has 15 residues. V lost 2 bases and J lost 3; bases outside the gene matches: 4. The CDR3 coding sequence is TGTGCCAGCAGCCAAACAGGGGGCACGGACTATGGCTACACCTTC. It yields the protein CASSQTGGTDYGYTF.

In this sample, this clone turned up once. This rearrangement joins TRBV7-9 to TRBJ1-4; TRBD1 aligns across 10 bases. Germline V gene lookup returns CDR1 SEHNR and CDR2 FQNEAQ (reference sequence). J lost 0 bases, V lost 6 bases, and 4 bases had no gene match. The CDR3 is 16 amino acids. Here the CDR3 reads CASRQGQGPTNEKLFF. The CDR3 DNA follows: TGTGCCAGCAGACAGGGACAGGGGCCAACTAATGAAAAACTGTTTTTT.

This clone was seen just once. The chain joins TRBV18 to TRBJ1-5; 9 bases line up with TRBD1. Germline CDR1 reads KGHSH; CDR2 reads LQKENI. Unmatched junction bases numbered 7, after V lost 4 bases and J lost 0 bases. The CDR3 sequence is 17 residues long. CDR3 in amino acids: CASSLTGGYHSNQPQHF. For the CDR3, the DNA is TGTGCCAGCTCACTGACAGGGGGTTATCATAGCAATCAGCCCCAGCATTTT.

The chain recombines TRBV7-3 with TRBJ2-4; D gene unclear. Germline V gene sequence: CDR1 SGHTA, CDR2 FQGTGA. V dropped 1 base and J dropped 0 bases, with 10 bases sitting between them. This CDR3 is built from 16 residues. The CDR3 DNA reads TGTGCCAGCAGCTTAAACCCCAGCCTAGCCAAAAACATTCAGTACTTC. This gives the protein CASSLNPSLAKNIQYF. Using reference TRBV7-3 and TRBJ2-4 for the parts outside the CDR3, the full variable domain is GAGVSQTPSNKVTEKGKYVELRCDPISGHTALYWYRQSLGQGPEFLIYFQGTGAADDSGLPNDRFFAVRPEGSVSTLKIQRTERGDSAVYLCASSLNPSLAKNIQYFGAGTRLSVL.

The rearrangement uses TRBV10-2 and TRBJ2-7, with 9 bases lining up with TRBD1. The CDR3 covers 14 residues. CDR1 and CDR2 (germline): WSHSY, SAAADI. V lost 7 bases and J lost 5; bases outside the gene matches: 9. This CDR3 is CASKLQGASNEQYF. The CDR3 DNA sequence: TGCGCCAGCAAATTACAGGGGGCAAGTAACGAGCAGTACTTC.

The genes are TRBV28 and TRBJ2-7; 10 nucleotides match TRBD2. The CDR3 is 16 residues long. In germline, CDR1 is MDHEN, CDR2 SYDVKM. Unmatched junction bases numbered 10, after V lost 5 bases and J lost 3 bases. The CDR3 region has the DNA TGTGCCAGCAGTCCCCTTTTGGTAGCGGGAGGCTACGAGCAGTACTTC. This gives the protein CASSPLLVAGGYEQYF.

V and J are TRBV5-4 and TRBJ2-5; 8 bases agree with TRBD1. With 4 bases clipped from V and 6 bases from J, the junction kept 14 bases outside the gene matches. The CDR3 spans 16 residues. The V gene's germline CDR1 is SGHNT and CDR2 YYREEE (reference sequence). The CDR3 DNA follows: TGTGCCAGCAGCCCCTTTTCTTTTCAGGGGGCTCAGACCCAGTACTTC. Amino acid sequence: CASSPFSFQGAQTQYF. Variable domain in full (rest from reference TRBV5-4 and TRBJ2-5): ETGVTQSPTHLIKTRGQQVTLRCSSQSGHNTVSWYQQALGQGPQFIFQYYREEENGRGNFPPRFSGLQFPNYSSELNVNALELDDSALYLCASSPFSFQGAQTQYFGPGTRLLVL.

The V call is TRBV7-6, the J call TRBJ1-3; unclear D gene. V gave up 0 bases and J gave up 4 bases, with 7 bases separating them. This CDR3 is 14 amino acids long. Germline V CDR1 and CDR2: SGHVS, FNYEAQ. CDR3 DNA sequence: TGTGCCAGCAGCTTAGCCGGGTACGGAAACACCATATATTTT. Residues: CASSLAGYGNTIYF.

The gene calls are TRBV19 and TRBJ2-4; 14 bases fit TRBD2. Germline assignment: CDR1 LNHDA and CDR2 SQIVND (reference sequence). CDR3 size: 16 residues. V was pared by 2 bases and J by 4 bases, with 1 base of the junction left unmatched. The CDR3 region is CASSIWTSGRKNIQYF. DNA for the CDR3: TGTGCCAGTAGTATATGGACTAGCGGGAGGAAAAACATTCAGTACTTC.

The V gene is TRBV19, the J gene TRBJ1-1; unclear D gene. V shed 3 bases and J shed 4 bases, with 12 bases lying between them. Germline lookup yields CDR1 LNHDA and CDR2 SQIVND (reference sequence). The CDR3 is made up of 14 amino acids. This CDR3 is CASSMGFLSTEAFF. The CDR3 DNA reads as TGTGCCAGTAGTATGGGGTTCCTTAGCACTGAAGCTTTCTTT. Looking up the rest from reference TRBV19 and TRBJ1-1 gives the full variable domain: DGGITQSPKYLFRKEGQNVTLSCEQNLNHDAMYWYRQDPGQGLRLIYYSQIVNDFQKGDIAEGYSVSREKKESFPLTVTSAQKNPTAFYLCASSMGFLSTEAFFGQGTRLTVV.

The chain joins TRBV5-1 to TRBJ1-1, with D possibly TRBD1 on 5 matching bases. The CDR3 loop spans 15 amino acids. V was clipped by 4 bases and J by 4 bases, with 17 bases between them. The germline V gene has CDR1 SGHRS and CDR2 YFSETQ. CDR3 loop: CASSLSGPWSTEAFF. As DNA, the CDR3 is TGCGCCAGCAGCCTCTCGGGACCCTGGAGCACTGAAGCTTTCTTT.

The V call is TRBV5-1, the J call TRBJ1-3; no reliable D call. V was pared by 2 bases and J by 3 bases, with 15 bases between. CDR1 SGHRS and CDR2 YFSETQ come from the germline V gene. The CDR3 is 16 amino acids. CDR3 in amino acids: CASSLGGRTDGNTIYF. As DNA, the CDR3 is TGCGCCAGCAGCTTAGGAGGACGGACTGATGGAAACACCATATATTTT.